Reported below is one T cell receptor (beta chain). This sample was included in a study of T cells expressing NK-cell markers. Researchers built TCR beta cDNA using 5'RACE template switching with UMIs. From its re-call of the 5' RACE reads, TCRdb lists each CDR3 protein once, without DNA. This table holds around 550,000 distinct CDR3 sequences. CDR3 length equals 13 residues. Germline loops: CDR1 KGHDR, CDR2 SFDVKD. The sequenced sample consisted of blood T cells: a sorted CD56 or NKG2C T cell subset, CD4+ or CD8+ T cells, or bulk PBMC T cells (not recorded which). This TCR was sampled from a man between 18 and 29 years old in good health. The J gene is TRBJ2-1, the V gene TRBV24-1; the D call from TCRdb, TRBD2, cannot be confirmed without DNA. CDR3 amino acids: CATSDSAGNEQFF.